A selection of T cell receptor beta chains follows, all from one sample in a study of blood T cell repertoires in COVID-19. The assay was immunoSEQ multiplex PCR, and TCRdb's table has in-frame clones only and misses some. This table holds 200,000 to 250,000 clones, 83% found once. The sequencing sample was made of peripheral blood. These receptors were obtained from a woman aged 50 to 65 with acute or convalescent COVID-19. Both conserved end residues are part of each CDR3. The D gene is left open where the match is weak. A row's size may be missing; if present it is once, few, many or a size class.

.,few,TRBV7-2,TRBJ2-7,TGTGCCAGCAGCTTAGAGTCTGCTCAGTGGTCCTACGAGCAGTACTTC,CASSLESAQWSYEQYF
.,.,TRBV10-3,TRBJ1-1,TGTGCCACCCGGGGAACTTCCGACACTGAAGCTTTCTTT,CATRGTSDTEAFF
.,.,TRBV4-1,TRBJ1-2,TGCGCCAGCAGCCAAGATCGGGCGGGGAGGAATGGCTACACCTTC,CASSQDRAGRNGYTF
TRBD1,.,TRBV2,TRBJ2-1,TGTGCCAGCAGTTCCGTGGGACAGGTCCATGAGCAGTTCTTC,CASSSVGQVHEQFF
.,few,TRBV9,TRBJ1-5,TGTGCCAGCAGCAAGCTACAGGGAAGCAATCAGCCCCAGCATTTT,CASSKLQGSNQPQHF
.,.,TRBV9,TRBJ1-2,TGTGCCAGCAGCCCACAAGGGAGGGACCTCTATGGCTACACCTTC,CASSPQGRDLYGYTF
TRBD1,.,TRBV5-4,TRBJ2-7,TGTGCCAGCAGCAGGGACAGGGGTCGTTCCTACGAGCAGTACTTC,CASSRDRGRSYEQYF
.,.,TRBV28,TRBJ1-2,TGTGCCAGCAGTTTGGGAGCTAACTATGGCTACACCTTC,CASSLGANYGYTF
TRBD2,.,TRBV3-1/TRBV3-2,TRBJ2-5,TGTGCCAGCAGCGAAAGAGGTAGCGGGAGACAAGAGACCCAGTACTTC,CASSERGSGRQETQYF
.,.,TRBV5-6,TRBJ1-2,TGTGCCAGCAGCTTGACTATGGGGCTCCTCGACACCTTC,CASSLTMGLLDTF
.,.,TRBV7-9,TRBJ2-1,TGTGCCAGCAGCTTAGGTCAGTCCCACAATGAGCAGTTCTTC,CASSLGQSHNEQFF
.,once,TRBV2,TRBJ1-2,TGTGCCAGCAGTGAAGACTCAGGGAGGGTTGGCTACACCTTC,CASSEDSGRVGYTF
TRBD1,.,TRBV5-1,TRBJ2-6,TGCGCCAGCAGCCCGGACAGGGCGACAGGGGCCAACGTCCTGACTTTC,CASSPDRATGANVLTF
.,few,TRBV3-1/TRBV3-2,TRBJ1-2,TGTGCCAGCAGCCAGGGGGCGCGTGGCTACACCTTC,CASSQGARGYTF
TRBD2,.,TRBV19,TRBJ2-2,TGTGCCAGTAGTATTGAGAAACGGGCTAGCGGGGCCAACACCGGGGAGCTGTTTTTT,CASSIEKRASGANTGELFF
TRBD2,.,TRBV7-2,TRBJ2-7,TGTGCCAGCAGCCTTATACTAGCGGGAGTAGGTGAGCAGTACTTC,CASSLILAGVGEQYF
.,.,TRBV7-2,TRBJ2-1,TGTGCCAGCCGTCTAGGCCCGGGAGTGAATGAGCAGTTCTTC,CASRLGPGVNEQFF
.,.,TRBV3-1/TRBV3-2,TRBJ1-5,TGTGCCAGCAGCCCCGGGGATAGCAATCAGCCCCAGCATTTT,CASSPGDSNQPQHF
.,few,TRBV28,TRBJ2-1,TGTGCCAGCTGTGCGGGACAGCCCTACAATGAGCAGTTCTTC,CASCAGQPYNEQFF
.,.,TRBV7-9,TRBJ1-2,TGTGCCAGCAGCTTAGCCGGACAGAACTATGGCTACACCTTC,CASSLAGQNYGYTF
.,.,TRBV18,TRBJ2-7,TGTGCCAGCTCACAAACAGGGAACTCCTACGAGCAGTACTTC,CASSQTGNSYEQYF
TRBD2,once,TRBV30,TRBJ2-3,TGTGCCTGGAGTGTACTCGGGGGGGGGCTATTCTCAGATACGCAGTATTTT,CAWSVLGGGLFSDTQYF
TRBD2,.,TRBV14,TRBJ2-2,TGTGCCAGCAGCATAAGACTAGCGGGGGTCGGGGAGCTGTTTTTT,CASSIRLAGVGELFF
TRBD1,.,TRBV4-1,TRBJ2-5,TGCGCCAGCAGCCGAACAGGGGGCCTAGATGGGACGGAGACCCAGTACTTC,CASSRTGGLDGTETQYF
TRBD1,.,TRBV30,TRBJ1-2,TGTGCCTATCGCTCAGGGGGCTATGGCTACACCTTC,CAYRSGGYGYTF
TRBD2,.,TRBV20-1,TRBJ2-5,TGCAGTGCTAGAGTCGGGGGGGCCGGGTACTTC,CSARVGGAGYF
TRBD2,.,TRBV19,TRBJ2-3,TGTGCCAGTAGTTCGCGGACTAGCGGGGGGGACACGCAGTATTTT,CASSSRTSGGDTQYF
.,.,TRBV25-1,TRBJ2-7,TGTGCCAGCAGTGAATCCAGCGGAGGAAACGAGCAGTACTTC,CASSESSGGNEQYF
.,.,TRBV12-3/TRBV12-4,TRBJ1-5,TGTGCCAGCAGTTTAGTCAGGGATCAGCCCCAGCATTTT,CASSLVRDQPQHF
.,.,TRBV6-2/TRBV6-3,TRBJ2-3,TGTGCCAGCAGTTACTCACGCGGGGCGCAGTATTTT,CASSYSRGAQYF
TRBD2,.,TRBV5-4,TRBJ2-5,TGTGCCAGCAGCTACGGACTAGCGACACAAGAGACCCAGTACTTC,CASSYGLATQETQYF
TRBD1,.,TRBV6-5,TRBJ1-2,TGTGCCAGCAGGCCGACAGGGTCCCCTGGCTACACCTTC,CASRPTGSPGYTF
.,.,TRBV2,TRBJ1-3,TGTGCCAGCAGCGGGACTGGAAACACCATATATTTT,CASSGTGNTIYF
.,.,TRBV4-1,TRBJ2-7,TGCGCCAGCAGCCAAGATCGGCGGGTCGTTGCCGAGCAGTACTTC,CASSQDRRVVAEQYF
.,once,TRBV7-3,TRBJ1-1,TGTGCCAGCAGGAGTGGGTCGGGCACTGAAGCTTTCTTT,CASRSGSGTEAFF
TRBD2,.,TRBV12-5,TRBJ2-1,TGTGCTAGTGGTTTGGTAGGGAGCGGGAGTTACAATGAGCAGTTCTTC,CASGLVGSGSYNEQFF
TRBD1,.,TRBV28,TRBJ1-5,TGTGCCAGTGGGACAGGTCTCAATCAGCCCCAGCATTTT,CASGTGLNQPQHF
.,.,TRBV28,TRBJ1-5,TGTGCCAGCCTACAGGCGGGGCTCGATCAGCCCCAGCATTTT,CASLQAGLDQPQHF
.,.,TRBV6-5,TRBJ1-5,TGTGCCGGTCGGACAGCCCTCAATCAGCCCCAGCATTTT,CAGRTALNQPQHF
.,.,TRBV2,TRBJ2-3,TGTGCCAGCAGGATGCTAGCGAACACAGATACGCAGTATTTT,CASRMLANTDTQYF
TRBD1,.,TRBV28,TRBJ1-1,TGTGCCAGCAGTTTGTTGCCAGGGGGAGAAGCTTTCTTT,CASSLLPGGEAFF
TRBD1,.,TRBV27,TRBJ1-1,TGTGCCAGCAGGGGGGACAGGGGGCCGTCAGGGACTGAAGCTTTCTTT,CASRGDRGPSGTEAFF
.,.,TRBV6-6,TRBJ2-2,TGTGCCAGCAGTTACACAGGGATGGACACCGGGGAGCTGTTTTTT,CASSYTGMDTGELFF
.,.,TRBV7-9,TRBJ1-4,TGTGCCAGCAGCTTTAATGAGGGCCACCGTGAAAAACTGTTTTTT,CASSFNEGHREKLFF
.,few,TRBV12-3/TRBV12-4,TRBJ1-2,TGTGCCAGCAGCTACTCCAGGAACTATGGCTACACCTTC,CASSYSRNYGYTF
TRBD1,.,TRBV9,TRBJ2-7,TGTGCCAGCAGCGTAGAAGGGACAGGGCCTTACGAGCAGTACTTC,CASSVEGTGPYEQYF
.,.,TRBV6-6,TRBJ1-1,TGTGCCAGCAGTTACTCGGCGGGAGTGAACACTGAAGCTTTCTTT,CASSYSAGVNTEAFF
TRBD2,few,TRBV28,TRBJ2-7,TGTGCCAGCAGTTTATACCTAGCGGGAGTAGGCGAGCAGTACTTC,CASSLYLAGVGEQYF
.,once,TRBV12-3/TRBV12-4,TRBJ1-3,TGTGCCAGCAGGAGGGTGGACACCATATATTTT,CASRRVDTIYF
.,.,TRBV12-3/TRBV12-4,TRBJ2-7,TGTGCCAGCAGTTTTCGGGGTATCGACGAGCAGTACTTC,CASSFRGIDEQYF
TRBD1,.,TRBV9,TRBJ2-7,TGTGCCAGCAGCGCAACAGGGGGGAGCTACGAGCAGTACTTC,CASSATGGSYEQYF
.,.,TRBV7-2,TRBJ1-5,TGTGCCAGCAGCTTAGCGCCAGGACGGGGACAGCCCCAGCATTTT,CASSLAPGRGQPQHF
TRBD2,.,TRBV10-2,TRBJ2-2,TGCGCCAGCAGTGAGTCGACTCGAGAAAGGGGAGGGCCCGGGGAGCTGTTTTTT,CASSESTRERGGPGELFF
.,.,TRBV24-1,TRBJ2-7,TGTGCCACCAGTGATAGCAGGGGCAGCCACGAGCAGTACTTC,CATSDSRGSHEQYF
TRBD1,.,TRBV18,TRBJ1-1,TGTGCCAGCTCACGGACAGGGGCGTTGAACACTGAAGCTTTCTTT,CASSRTGALNTEAFF
.,.,TRBV12-3/TRBV12-4,TRBJ1-1,TGTGCCAGCAAGAGGGTCGCTGAAGCTTTCTTT,CASKRVAEAFF
TRBD2,.,TRBV7-8,TRBJ2-4,TGTGCCAGCAGCCGAACGCGGACTAGCGCCAAAAACATTCAGTACTTC,CASSRTRTSAKNIQYF